This T cell receptor beta chain came from a study of cytomegalovirus exposure and HLA in healthy donors listed by TCRdb under 2017. The study in broad terms: According to an earlier analysis of several hundred of the donors, about 170 million T cells yielded over 100 million unique TCR beta sequences and roughly 280 Gb of sequence data. High-throughput TCR immunosequencing, statistical association of individual TCRs with disease status, and machine learning were combined to predict cytomegalovirus infection status. To study patterns of TCR occurrence, a later analysis re-analyzed previously published TCR beta repertoires from several hundred donors and added high-resolution HLA genotyping. In a later genetic analysis, genome-wide SNP genotypes for about 65% of the roughly 700 donors were used, and that subset was treated as a discovery cohort. Rather than drawing on any new phenotypic data, the later analysis identified candidate immune exposures from TCR beta sequences and the way those sequences occurred across donors. Every discovery cohort repertoire had been produced on one sequencing platform. Among about 390 genotyped donors of the cohort, an average of about 240,000 unique TCR beta nucleotide sequences were sequenced per donor, roughly a sixth of them non-productive. The number of donors typed differed by locus, with roughly 620-630 for A, B, C, DRB1 and DQB1, approximately 500 for DQA1, 600 to 610 for DPA1, and some 450 for DPB1. The study profiled the T cell repertoires of hundreds of subjects by immunosequencing and related them to cytomegalovirus serostatus. Along with the approximately 670-subject first cohort, a separate validation cohort of over a hundred different subjects was used. An earlier analysis of more than 450 of the donors used high-throughput TCR beta sequencing to judge whether each TCR beta V gene segment behaved as functional or pseudogenic. Because of strong linkage in the cohort, five DR-DQ haplotypes were treated as single units for association and clustering. Donor age, sex, ethnicity and CMV serostatus were collected together with the repertoire data. The study aimed to test whether cataloging public T cell receptors could reveal signatures of past pathogen exposure. HLA typing included class I and class II loci at four-digit resolution. The genetic ancestry cluster associated with self-reported Caucasian donors included 80% to 90% of the roughly 410 genotyped donors. Approximately 300 gigabases of sequencing data and around 87 million unique TCR sequences were included in an early release covering about 700 HLA-typed donors. Overall study outcomes, separate from this receptor: The cohort was sequenced for TCR beta chains only, and without alpha or paired-chain data the features that could be detected were limited. Most TCR sequences were observed very rarely across donors, whereas some public TCRs were present in many individuals. A further reported finding was that TCR beta sequences accurately predicted the HLA-A and HLA-B alleles for most subjects in the first cohort. In a later analysis, HLA-associated TCR beta chains were found to be more clonally expanded and to have lower generation probabilities than equally common non-associated chains. Because the 87-base-pair reads could not distinguish some IMGT-functional V segments, including TRBV6-2 and TRBV6-3, those segments were excluded. A later genetic analysis reported fewer N-insertions in productive TCRs among donors in an Asian-associated ancestry cluster than the approximately 670-donor mean. V-gene and J-gene trimming of TCR beta chains was associated with a missense DCLRE1C variant in a later genetic analysis, and the association was replicated in an independent cohort. The presence/absence analyses assumed that sequencing depth was roughly uniform across donors, and that assumption may not be true. A few of the identified cytomegalovirus-associated TCR beta chains were confirmed in vitro to be specific for cytomegalovirus antigens. A later analysis reported that several top co-occurrence clusters appeared linked to parvovirus B19, influenza, CMV and Epstein-Barr virus. When HLA alleles, especially DR and DQ, strongly co-occurred, TCR associations were difficult to assign to individual alleles. The authors suggested that the approach could potentially be generalized to other disease states and immunological phenotypes. A cluster of highly shared sequence variants was judged likely to be a technical artifact of the sequencing pipeline. The study listed around 160 TCR beta chains as associated with cytomegalovirus. At a false discovery rate of 0.05, a later analysis linked roughly 17,000 TCR beta sequences to specific HLA alleles. Correlated functional status among segregating V segments might be attributable to linkage disequilibrium, but an unknown experimental factor could not be ruled out. In a later analysis, the rate of TCR association differed among HLA loci, with DRB1 alleles having the most associated TCRs and HLA-C alleles having the fewest. Because HLA typing was missing for some donors at each locus, association tests included only the typed subset. According to a later analysis, most CMV-associated TCR beta chains appeared to be HLA-restricted, and the HLA associations seemed to be driven largely by CMV exposure. The classifier was reported to diagnose cytomegalovirus status with high specificity and sensitivity in both the original cohort and the validation cohort. Because counts were too low, about 18 rarely observed V segments, including chromosome 9 orphons, were left out of the earlier analysis of about 620 of the donors. Broadly in line with IMGT annotations, most TCR beta V segments showed up in productive rearrangements about 87% or about 30% of the time in an earlier analysis of 587 of the donors. The only immune exposure information available for the cohort was CMV serostatus.

CDR1 and CDR2 are read off the germline V gene as SGHDN and FVKESK. Counted from cysteine to phenylalanine, this CDR3 has 16 amino acids. The kept DNA is CDR3 alone, 48 bases in frame from the first base. Here V drops 4 bases and J drops 3 bases, and the junction holds 5 bases not matched to any gene. About this clone itself: Its antigen is unknown. Base quality data are lacking; no much larger clone is found one base away.

The library was prepared using the immunoSEQ multiplex PCR assay. For the multiplex PCR, a mixture combining 60 forward primers for TCR Vbeta segments and 13 reverse primers for TCR Jbeta segments was used. The CDR3 region of rearranged TCR beta genes was amplified from genomic DNA by a multiplex PCR assay. The Illumina HiSeq System was used to sequence the amplified TCR beta libraries as 87-base-pair reads. The original pipeline was this. A later analysis counted about 76 million unique TCR beta chains across the 550 to 800 repertoires, and some 11 million of these chains were shared by at least two donors. A nearest-neighbor algorithm error-corrected the raw reads and collapsed the reads into unique sequences, merging closely related sequences to remove PCR and sequencing errors. V, D and J gene segments were assigned by aligning CDR3 sequences to IMGT reference sequences. For a sequence to be retained, a match of at least six nucleotides to both a V gene segment and a J gene segment was required. A rearrangement was called productive if the CDR3 had no stop codons and remained in frame with V and J, and every other rearrangement was called non-productive. Following IMGT convention, CDR3 was defined as the stretch from the second conserved V-encoded cysteine up to the conserved J-encoded phenylalanine. Sequences without an unambiguous match to a single V gene segment were excluded from the earlier analysis of 450 to 650 of the donors. An earlier analysis of 450 to 650 of the donors called V segments functional above 56.7% productive rearrangements and segregating when the between-donor standard deviation exceeded 5%. To diagnose cytomegalovirus status from the catalog of TCR beta chain sequences, a statistical classification framework was built. In a later analysis, V and J genes were assigned by comparing TCR nucleotide sequences against IMGT/GENE-DB human TR gene sequences. Using the TCRdist pipeline, a later analysis assigned CDR3 sequences along with most-parsimonious VDJ recombination scenarios. A later analysis defined each TCR beta chain by its CDR3 amino acid sequence plus V-gene family, and excluded reads lacking a unique V-gene family. In a later analysis, a few hundred highly shared, low-generation-probability nucleotide sequences were removed to address suspected cross-contamination and a sequencing artifact. In a later analysis, a clonal expansion index for each public chain was calculated from normalized within-repertoire ranks of inferred template counts. In a later analysis, generation probabilities were computed with a VDJ recombination model fitted to out-of-frame rearrangements, and the resulting probabilities were checked against IGoR. In a later analysis, hypergeometric tests were used to score TCR-TCR, TCR-HLA and TCR-CMV co-occurrence, with a repertoire-size bias correction applied to TCR pairs. To estimate false discovery rates, a later analysis permuted the HLA or CMV assignments 20 times. A later analysis grouped co-occurring TCRs with DBSCAN, adding TCRdist sequence similarity when clustering within HLA-allele-positive subsets. Repertoires with fewer than 30,000 or more than 120,000 public chains were left out of co-occurrence clustering, as were five repertoires with anomalous nucleotide sharing. Held by TCRdb, this immuneACCESS table contains in-frame sequences only and omits some clones. Under half of the omission traces to an unresolved V gene where checked; the cause of the rest is unknown. Clone size and V and J calls were adopted from that table, with D and trimming inferred from the DNA. This sample is represented by some 150,000 clones; roughly 9.6% of them were singletons. The top ten constitute roughly 6.4% of the sample.

The cohort was made up of 650 to 700 healthy bone marrow donors. At the time of sampling, every cohort member was nominally healthy, though immune exposures that went unrecorded were likely present. The donor tested CMV seropositive, placing the donor among the roughly 270 seropositive members of the cohort. Every donor gave a peripheral blood sample, and the peripheral blood mononuclear cells from that sample were used for TCR beta sequencing. The Qiagen DNeasy Blood Extraction Kit was used to extract genomic DNA from the blood cell samples. The rearrangement combines TRBV14 with TRBJ1-5; a stretch of 11 junction bases matches TRBD1. The specimen sequenced was PBMCs. The clonotype was recovered from a woman aged 40-49 years in good health and CMV-seropositive. The CDR3 protein is CASSLRDRGDNQPQHF. The DNA reads as follows: TGTGCCAGCAGCCTTCGGGACAGGGGGGACAATCAGCCCCAGCATTTT. With the portions outside the CDR3 filled from the reference TRBV14 and TRBJ1-5 genes, the complete variable region becomes EAGVTQFPSHSVIEKGQTVTLRCDPISGHDNLYWYRRVMGKEIKFLLHFVKESKQDESGMPNNRFLAERTGGTYSTLKVQPAELEDSGVYFCASSLRDRGDNQPQHFGDGTRLSIL.